This T cell receptor beta chain was identified during a study of blood T cells in healthy people across ages. A J-beta primer mix and a sample-barcoded 5' primer were used in a second PCR of about 7 to 11 cycles. TCRdb ran MiXCR on the 5' RACE reads and lists one entry per CDR3 protein. The profile shows about 800,000 distinct CDR3 sequences, about 46% of them singletons. Germline CDR1 is DFQATT and CDR2 is SNEGSKA (reference sequence). The V and J ends lost 3 bases and 7 bases, in that order; junction bases with no gene match: 7. The CDR3 has 16 amino acids. The receptor comes from a man at least 80 years old in good health. This rearrangement joins TRBV20-1 to TRBJ2-1; 15 nucleotides line up with TRBD2. The sample taken for sequencing was blood. CDR3 in amino acids: CSASRGTSGRMNEQFF. CDR3 nucleotides: TGCAGTGCTAGCCGTGGGACTAGCGGGAGGATGAATGAGCAGTTCTTC.